This section outlines one T cell receptor beta chain sequence together with its context. Its antigen remains unidentified. Nothing much larger sits one base from this clone, and base qualities are not available. The cohort was made up of 666 healthy bone marrow donors. At the time of sampling, every cohort member was nominally healthy, though immune exposures that went unrecorded were likely present. The donor was CMV seropositive and belonged to the group of 250 to 300 seropositive cohort members. A peripheral blood sample was collected from each donor, and TCR beta sequencing was performed on peripheral blood mononuclear cells. Genomic DNA was extracted from the blood cell samples with the Qiagen DNeasy Blood Extraction Kit. The data derive from a study of cytomegalovirus exposure and HLA in healthy donors (dated 2017 in TCRdb). A note on the overall study: An earlier analysis of some 620 of the donors reported about 260 Gb of sequence data and 117 million unique TCR beta sequences obtained from some 170 million T cells. An early release covering roughly 640 HLA-typed donors comprised about 290 gigabases of sequencing data and around 85 million unique TCR sequences. Of the 398 genotyped donors, 75% to 85% were placed in the genetic ancestry cluster associated with self-reported Caucasian donors. The study aimed to test whether signatures of past pathogen exposure could be identified by cataloging public T cell receptors. The study profiled the T cell repertoires of 666 subjects by immunosequencing and related them to cytomegalovirus serostatus. Besides the first cohort of roughly 660 subjects, a separate validation cohort made up of roughly 120 different subjects was used. To predict cytomegalovirus infection status, the study combined high-throughput TCR immunosequencing, statistical association of individual TCRs with disease status, and machine learning. In a later analysis, previously published TCR beta repertoires from some 640 donors were re-analyzed and high-resolution HLA genotyping was added so that TCR occurrence patterns could be studied. In the later analysis, no new phenotypic data were used to find candidate immune exposures; instead, reliance was placed on TCR beta sequences and their occurrence across donors. An earlier analysis of 587 of the donors used high-throughput TCR beta sequencing to judge whether each TCR beta V gene segment behaved as functional or pseudogenic. Alongside the repertoire data, information on donor age, sex, ethnicity and CMV serostatus was compiled. A later genetic analysis took genome-wide SNP genotypes for about 60% of the roughly 670 donors and used that subset as a discovery cohort. Every discovery cohort repertoire had been produced on one sequencing platform. HLA typing included class I and class II loci at four-digit resolution. The number of typed donors differed by locus: about 629-640 for A, B, C, DRB1 and DQB1; 522 for DQA1; 606 for DPA1; and some 450 for DPB1. Several DR-DQ haplotypes were treated as single units for association and clustering because of strong linkage in the cohort. Among 398 genotyped donors of the cohort, an average of approximately 250,000 unique TCR beta nucleotide sequences were sequenced per donor, about a sixth of them non-productive.

Summary of the overall study and its limitations: Strong co-occurrence of HLA alleles, especially DR and DQ, made assigning TCR associations to individual alleles difficult. Most TCR sequences were observed very rarely across donors, whereas some public TCRs were present in many individuals. Compared with the approximately 670-donor mean, donors in an Asian-associated ancestry cluster had fewer N-insertions in productive TCRs, according to a later genetic analysis. In the study, 150 to 200 TCR beta chains were listed as associated with cytomegalovirus. A further reported finding was that TCR beta sequences accurately predicted the HLA-A and HLA-B alleles for most subjects in the first cohort. In a later analysis, HLA-associated TCR beta chains showed more clonal expansion and lower generation probabilities than non-associated chains that were equally common. A later genetic analysis associated a missense DCLRE1C variant with V-gene and J-gene trimming of TCR beta chains, and an independent cohort replicated the association. Correlated functional status among segregating V segments might be attributable to linkage disequilibrium, but an unknown experimental factor could not be ruled out. Because HLA typing was missing for some donors at each locus, association tests included only the typed subset. Cytomegalovirus status was reported to be diagnosed by the classifier with high specificity and sensitivity in both the original and validation cohorts. Some IMGT-functional V segments, including TRBV6-2 and TRBV6-3, could not be told apart with the 87-base-pair reads, so those segments were excluded. According to the authors, the approach could potentially be generalized to other disease states and immunological phenotypes. A later analysis found that TCR association rates varied across HLA loci, with DRB1 alleles showing the most associated TCRs and HLA-C alleles the fewest. The presence/absence analyses assumed that sequencing depth was roughly uniform across donors, and that assumption may not be true. The cohort was sequenced for TCR beta chains only, and without alpha or paired-chain data the features that could be detected were limited. Because counts were too low, 15 to 20 rarely observed V segments, including chromosome 9 orphons, were excluded from the earlier analysis of 500 to 700 of the donors. In an earlier analysis of 500 to 650 of the donors, most TCR beta V segments appeared in productive rearrangements about 87% or about 30% of the time, broadly matching IMGT annotations. At a false discovery rate of 0.05, a later analysis linked some 18,000 TCR beta sequences to specific HLA alleles. CMV serostatus was the only immune exposure information available for the cohort. In a later analysis, several top co-occurrence clusters were reported to appear linked to parvovirus B19, influenza, CMV and Epstein-Barr virus. A later analysis found that most CMV-associated TCR beta chains appeared HLA-restricted, with HLA associations seemingly driven largely by CMV exposure. In vitro tests confirmed that three of the cytomegalovirus-associated TCR beta chains recognize cytomegalovirus antigens. A group of highly shared sequence variants was considered likely to be a technical artifact of the sequencing pipeline.

Measured from the cysteine to the phenylalanine, the CDR3 is 13 residues long. Only CDR3 DNA remains: 39 bases, in frame from the first base. V is clipped by 5 bases and J by 4 bases, and the sequence between their germline boundaries is 11 bases long. CDR1 and CDR2, per the germline V gene (reference sequence), are MNHEY and SMNVEV. Library prep was done by the immunoSEQ multiplex PCR assay. A mixture of 60 forward primers for TCR Vbeta segments and 13 reverse primers for TCR Jbeta segments was used in the multiplex PCR. The CDR3 region of rearranged TCR beta genes was amplified from genomic DNA by a multiplex PCR assay. Amplified TCR beta libraries were sequenced as 87-base-pair reads on the Illumina HiSeq System. Per the source publication's procedure: A later analysis counted tens of millions of unique TCR beta chains across the 650 to 800 repertoires, and 10 million to 11 million of these chains were shared by at least two donors. To remove PCR and sequencing errors, raw reads were error-corrected and collapsed into unique sequences using a nearest-neighbor algorithm that merged closely related sequences. CDR3 sequences were aligned to IMGT reference sequences to assign V, D and J gene segments. For a sequence to be retained, a match of at least six nucleotides to both a V gene segment and a J gene segment was required. A rearrangement counted as productive if the CDR3 had no stop codons and remained in frame with V and J, and every other rearrangement counted as non-productive. Following IMGT convention, CDR3 was defined as the stretch from the second conserved V-encoded cysteine up to the conserved J-encoded phenylalanine. In an earlier analysis of approximately 500 of the donors, sequences lacking an unambiguous match to a single V gene segment were excluded. An earlier analysis of several hundred of the donors called V segments functional above 56.7% productive rearrangements and segregating when the between-donor standard deviation exceeded 5%. To diagnose cytomegalovirus status from the catalog of TCR beta chain sequences, a statistical classification framework was built. In a later analysis, V and J genes were assigned by comparing TCR nucleotide sequences against IMGT/GENE-DB human TR gene sequences. Using the TCRdist pipeline, a later analysis assigned CDR3 sequences along with most-parsimonious VDJ recombination scenarios. In a later analysis, each TCR beta chain was defined by its CDR3 amino acid sequence together with its V-gene family, and reads lacking a unique V-gene family were excluded. As a way to deal with suspected cross-contamination and a sequencing artifact, a later analysis dropped roughly 620 nucleotide sequences that were highly shared and had low generation probability. A later analysis calculated a clonal expansion index for each public chain from normalized within-repertoire ranks of inferred template counts. In a later analysis, generation probabilities were computed using a VDJ recombination model fitted to out-of-frame rearrangements, and the results were checked against IGoR. A later analysis scored TCR-TCR, TCR-HLA and TCR-CMV co-occurrence with hypergeometric tests, applying a repertoire-size bias correction to TCR pairs. In a later analysis, false discovery rates were estimated by permuting HLA or CMV assignments 20 times. In a later analysis, co-occurring TCRs were grouped using DBSCAN, with TCRdist sequence similarity added in when clustering inside HLA-allele-positive subsets. For co-occurrence clustering, repertoires with fewer than 30,000 or more than 120,000 public chains were excluded, along with four or five repertoires with anomalous nucleotide sharing. TCRdb mirrors the immuneACCESS table, restricted to in-frame sequences. Some clones are absent from its copies; in checked studies, under half trace to an unresolved V gene, and the reason for the others is unknown. The V and J calls and the clone size are those of that table, but D and trimming were determined from the DNA. The sample has 100,000 or so clones on record, about 70% of them singletons. The top ten constitute about 4.9% of the sample.

The chain links TRBV27 with TRBJ2-5; no D gene call is confident. Sequenced input: PBMCs. This sequence was found in a woman aged 18-29 years in good health and CMV-seropositive. CDR3 reads: CASSLSSGETQYF. In nucleotides, the sequence is TGTGCCAGCAGTCTCTCATCGGGAGAGACCCAGTACTTC.